The 19 T cell receptor beta chains reported below all come from one sample, sequenced in a study of identical twins. TCRdb itself ran the 5' RACE reads through MiXCR, one entry per CDR3 protein. The sample yields around 490,000 distinct CDR3 sequences, around 15% seen once. This sample also appeared in a second study, on yellow fever vaccine responses in identical twins.

The sequenced sample consisted of CD4+ T cells sorted from blood. These receptors were collected from a woman between 18 and 29 years old in good health.

This clonotype was observed a handful of times. The chain joins TRBV11-3 to TRBJ2-1; 9 bases agree with TRBD2. With V trimmed by 4 bases and J by 2 bases, 3 bases remained unmatched. This CDR3 is built from 15 residues. Germline assignment: CDR1 SGHNT and CDR2 YENEEA. CDR3 sequence reads: CASSSTSGPYNEQFF. CDR3 sequence (DNA): TGTGCCAGCAGCTCGACTAGCGGCCCCTACAATGAGCAGTTCTTC.

This clonotype has a handful of counts. The rearrangement joins TRBV12-3 or TRBV12-4 to TRBJ2-3, with 12 bases matching TRBD2. This CDR3 is built from 15 residues. V lost 6 bases to trimming and J lost 8 bases; unmatched junction nucleotides: 9. CDR3 nucleotides: TGTGCCAGCAGCCCCGGGACTAGCGGGTACAGTACGCAGTATTTT. Translating gives CASSPGTSGYSTQYF.

CDR3 in amino acids: CAISILDRSTGELFF. For the CDR3, the DNA is TGTGCCATCAGTATCCTGGACAGGAGCACCGGGGAGCTGTTTTTT. V is TRBV10-3 and J is TRBJ2-2; TRBD1 matches at 7 bases. Germline loops: CDR1 ENHRY, CDR2 SYGVKD. The CDR3 length is 15 residues. V lost 5 bases, J lost 4 bases, and 7 bases stayed unmatched.

This sequence joins TRBV12-3 or TRBV12-4 and TRBJ2-5; D gene uncertain. V lost 6 bases and J 2 bases, leaving 13 bases between the germline ends. The CDR3 is 14 residues long. The CDR3 DNA is TGTGCCAGCAGCCAAGGCAGGAGTCAAGAGACCCAGTACTTC. This encodes CASSQGRSQETQYF.

V gene TRBV29-1 combines with J gene TRBJ2-7, with D possibly TRBD1 on 5 matching bases. V lost 6 bases and J 7 bases, leaving 16 bases between the germline ends. This CDR3 spans 12 amino acids. The germline V gene encodes CDR1 SQVTM and CDR2 ANQGSEA. The CDR3 loop is CSVRSQGREQYF. The DNA for the CDR3 is TGCAGCGTCCGGAGCCAGGGTCGGGAGCAGTACTTC.

This clonotype occurred a few times. The chain employs TRBV11-2 and TRBJ1-6, with D perhaps TRBD1 (5 bases). The V gene's germline CDR1 is SGHAT and CDR2 FQNNGV. Trimming pared 4 bases from V and 0 bases from J, leaving 10 bases between. The length of the CDR3 is 16 residues. CDR3 DNA: TGTGCCAGCAGCTACCAAAGGGGCTCCTATAATTCACCCCTCCACTTT. Its translation is CASSYQRGSYNSPLHF. The entire variable domain, with the rest obtained from reference TRBV11-2 and TRBJ1-6, is as follows: EAGVAQSPRYKIIEKRQSVAFWCNPISGHATLYWYQQILGQGPKLLIQFQNNGVVDDSQLPKDRFSAERLKGVDSTLKIQPAKLEDSAVYLCASSYQRGSYNSPLHFGNGTRLTVT.

The rearrangement uses TRBV9 and TRBJ2-2, with unresolved D. CDR3 size: 14 residues. The V gene lost 0 bases and the J gene lost 3 bases, with 6 bases spanning the gap. The germline V gene has CDR1 SGDLS and CDR2 YYNGEE. In DNA, the CDR3 is TGTGCCAGCAGCGTAGTTGCGGACACCGGGGAGCTGTTTTTT. Amino acids: CASSVVADTGELFF.

This chain connects TRBV5-5 to TRBJ2-1, with TRBD2 matching over 10 bases. The germline CDR1 and CDR2 sequences are SGHKS and YYEKEE (reference sequence). This CDR3 is 15 amino acids long. The trim removed 7 bases at V and 0 bases at J, leaving 4 bases unmatched. The CDR3 is CASREREGSYNEQFF. The CDR3 bases are TGTGCCAGCCGAGAGCGGGAGGGCTCCTACAATGAGCAGTTCTTC.

The sample holds a few counts of this clonotype. V is TRBV3-1 and J is TRBJ2-1, with 11 nucleotides matching TRBD2. Germline V gene sequence: CDR1 LGHDT, CDR2 YNNKEL (reference sequence). This CDR3 is built from 14 residues. The V gene end was trimmed by 6 bases and the J gene end by 7 bases; junction bases not matched to a gene: 5. CDR3 protein: CASRRTSGRNEQFF. The CDR3 nucleotides are TGTGCCAGCAGGCGGACTAGCGGGCGGAATGAGCAGTTCTTC.

A few counts support this clonotype. The rearrangement joins TRBV20-1 to TRBJ2-2; the match to TRBD2 covers 10 bases. With V trimmed by 3 bases and J by 0 bases, 1 base remained unmatched. Germline V lookup: CDR1 DFQATT, CDR2 SNEGSKA (reference sequence). CDR3 size: 15 residues. CDR3 nucleotides: TGCAGTGCTAGGGGACTAGCGTCGAACACCGGGGAGCTGTTTTTT. Translating it yields CSARGLASNTGELFF.

There are many counts of this clonotype. This chain joins TRBV7-9 and TRBJ2-7; D is ambiguous. The CDR3 runs 14 residues. V shed 5 bases and J shed 5 bases, with 16 bases lying between them. Germline V lookup: CDR1 SEHNR, CDR2 FQNEAQ (reference sequence). CDR3 bases: TGTGCCAGCAGCCGCTCGTCTAGTGGGGACGAGCAGTACTTC. Residues: CASSRSSSGDEQYF.

This clonotype was seen at least ten times. CDR3 region: CASSLVLGYNEQFF. CDR3 in DNA: TGCGCCAGCAGCTTGGTTTTGGGTTACAATGAGCAGTTCTTC. The chain links TRBV5-1 to TRBJ2-1; D is unclear. The CDR3 has 14 amino acids. V lost 0 bases and J lost 4, with 8 bases in between. Germline CDR1 is SGHRS and CDR2 is YFSETQ.

The rearrangement joins TRBV10-3 to TRBJ1-1; D gene ambiguous. Germline CDR1 reads ENHRY; CDR2 reads SYGVKD. The CDR3 sequence is 13 residues long. The V and J ends lost 4 bases and 2 bases respectively, with 8 bases between them. CDR3 DNA sequence: TGTGCCATCAGTGGTCCCAGTAACACTGAAGCTTTCTTT. This sequence encodes CAISGPSNTEAFF.

This rearrangement joins TRBV20-1 to TRBJ2-1; D is unclear. CDR1 and CDR2 from the germline V gene are DFQATT and SNEGSKA (reference sequence). This CDR3 is built from 11 residues. The ends were cut back, 8 bases at V and 2 bases at J, with 7 bases in the middle. CDR3 sequence reads: CSIGAYNEQFF. CDR3 bases: TGCAGTATTGGGGCCTACAATGAGCAGTTCTTC.

The chain carries TRBV10-2 and TRBJ2-2; the match to TRBD2 covers 7 bases. The V segment lost 6 bases and the J segment 2 bases; nucleotides outside the gene matches: 6. Germline loops: CDR1 WSHSY, CDR2 SAAADI. The CDR3 length is 15 residues. The CDR3 loop reads CASRGGVGNTGELFF. The CDR3 DNA reads TGCGCCAGCAGGGGAGGGGTCGGCAACACCGGGGAGCTGTTTTTT.

This clonotype was seen only a few times. The chain has TRBV2 and TRBJ1-1; D is unclear. CDR1 is SNHLY, CDR2 FYNNEI, per germline. V gave up 5 bases and J gave up 1 base, with 14 bases separating them. This CDR3 contains 15 residues. CDR3 coding DNA: TGTGCCAGCAGTCCAGACTACTTAGAGAACACTGAAGCTTTCTTT. This codes for CASSPDYLENTEAFF. Variable domain in full (rest from reference TRBV2 and TRBJ1-1): EPEVTQTPSHQVTQMGQEVILRCVPISNHLYFYWYRQILGQKVEFLVSFYNNEISEKSEIFDDQFSVERPDGSNFTLKIRSTKLEDSAMYFCASSPDYLENTEAFFGQGTRLTVV.

The rearrangement links TRBV12-3 or TRBV12-4 to TRBJ2-7, with 10 bases that match TRBD2. V dropped 3 bases and J dropped 1; count of bases not matched to a gene: 9. The CDR3 consists of 17 residues. CDR3 DNA sequence: TGTGCCAGCAGTTTGTCGGCTAGCGGGAGTCGTTCCTACGAGCAGTACTTC. As protein: CASSLSASGSRSYEQYF.

This clonotype has at least ten counts. The chain joins TRBV25-1 to TRBJ2-1, with TRBD2 matching 7 bases. CDR1 is MGHDK and CDR2 is SYGVNS in the germline V gene. Trimming cost V 4 bases and J 2 bases; bases outside gene matches: 5. The CDR3 totals 15 residues. The CDR3 DNA reads TGTGCCAGCAGTGGCGGCGCGGGAGCCTACAATGAGCAGTTCTTC. This gives the protein CASSGGAGAYNEQFF.

This clonotype was seen at least ten times. The gene calls are TRBV5-1 and TRBJ1-2; 7 nucleotides match TRBD1. The germline V gene encodes CDR1 SGHRS and CDR2 YFSETQ. The CDR3 extends over 15 amino acids. The J segment lost 2 bases and the V segment lost 0 bases, leaving 4 bases of the junction unmatched. In DNA form, the CDR3 reads TGCGCCAGCAGCTTGGGGACAGGAGGGAACTATGGCTACACCTTC. This translates into CASSLGTGGNYGYTF.